This T cell receptor beta chain derives from a study of blood T cells in healthy people across ages. The CDR3 totals 13 residues. Looked up from germline, CDR1 is MNHEY and CDR2 is SVGEGT. With 9 bases removed from V and 8 bases from J, the gap between germline ends came to 19 bases. The study's findings and limits: Possibly, changes in expanded clonotypes were confounded because donor CMV status was unknown. Both naive CD4+ cell counts and diversity were greater in long-lived donors than in aged donors. TCR beta diversity correlated strongly with naive T cell percentage.

As for this clonotype: The antigen is undetermined.

The second PCR ran about 6 to 11 cycles with a sample-barcoded 5' primer and J-beta primers. TCRdb redid the calling of the 5' RACE reads with MiXCR, one entry per CDR3 protein. The repertoire holds over 1.5 million distinct CDR3 sequences, just under 50% seen once, with around 2.1% in the top ten. The rearrangement links TRBV6-2 or TRBV6-3 to TRBJ1-1; tentatively, D is TRBD1 (6 bases). The TCR comes from a woman between 35 and 50 years old in good health. The source material was blood. The CDR3 DNA sequence: TGTGCCAGGAGACCCATAGGACAGAGGGAAGCTTTCTTT. Translation gives CARRPIGQREAFF.